The source of this T cell receptor beta chain is a study of spatial heterogeneity in lung cancer. Overall study results and limits: Whereas they appeared in blood less at follow-up, ubiquitous expanded tumor TCRs appeared there more at resection.

The time point: sample taken at primary tumor resection. Tumor, nontumor lung or frozen PBMC supplied whole RNA, sequenced without sorting. Unmatched junction bases numbered 9, after V lost 0 bases and J lost 8 bases. CDR3 length equals 18 residues. TCRdb re-analysed the 5' RACE reads in MiXCR, keeping a single row per CDR3 protein. The data contain roughly 60,000 distinct CDR3 sequences, approximately 8% of them singletons. This clonotype was detected only a few times. Antigen: not known. Source: PBMCs, taken at surgery. The sequence derives from a female donor with early-stage non-small cell lung cancer. The genes are TRBV23-1 and TRBJ2-1; TRBD2 aligns across 14 bases. TRBV23-1 falls under the ORF class, with uncertain function. CDR3 protein: CASSQSGLAGGLRDEQFF. The CDR3 DNA reads TGCGCCAGCAGTCAATCAGGACTAGCGGGGGGACTGAGGGATGAGCAGTTCTTC.